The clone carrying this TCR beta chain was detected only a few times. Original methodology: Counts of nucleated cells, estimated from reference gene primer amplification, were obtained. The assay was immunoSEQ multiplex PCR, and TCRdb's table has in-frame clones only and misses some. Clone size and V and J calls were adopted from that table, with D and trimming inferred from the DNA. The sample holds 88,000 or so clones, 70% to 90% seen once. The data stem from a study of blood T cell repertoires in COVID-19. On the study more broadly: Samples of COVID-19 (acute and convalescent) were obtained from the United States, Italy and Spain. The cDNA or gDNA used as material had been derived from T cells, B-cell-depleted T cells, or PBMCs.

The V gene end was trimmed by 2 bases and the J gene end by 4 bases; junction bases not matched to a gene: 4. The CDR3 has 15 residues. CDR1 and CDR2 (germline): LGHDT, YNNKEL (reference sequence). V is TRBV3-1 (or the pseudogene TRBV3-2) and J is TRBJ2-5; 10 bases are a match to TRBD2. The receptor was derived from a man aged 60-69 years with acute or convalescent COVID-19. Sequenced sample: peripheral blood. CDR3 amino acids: CASSQKRGGRETQYF. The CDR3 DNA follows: TGTGCCAGCAGCCAAAAGCGGGGGGGCCGAGAGACCCAGTACTTC.